These 10 T cell receptor beta chains came from one sample sequenced in a study of tumor-infiltrating lymphocytes in oesophageal squamous cell carcinoma. From the PCR reads, TCRdb called clonotypes with MiXCR, one entry per CDR3 protein. Of about 12,000 distinct CDR3 sequences in the sample, around 50% were seen once. What was sequenced was esophageal tumor tissue. Receptor source: a female donor with esophageal squamous cell carcinoma.

Comments on this clonotype: Germline and junction disagree at one end, which may indicate a read error. The gene calls are TRBV7-6 and TRBJ1-1, with a weak D call TRBD1 (5 bases). This CDR3 is built from 12 residues. Germline V gene sequence: CDR1 SGHVS, CDR2 FNYEAQ. The CDR3 protein is CASSQGTGTRIF. CDR3 nucleotides: TGTGCCAGCAGCCAAGGGACGGGGACGCGGATCTTT.

This clonotype was picked up many times. V gene TRBV19 combines with J gene TRBJ2-6; tentatively, D is TRBD1 (5 bases). CDR1 LNHDA and CDR2 SQIVND come from the germline V gene (reference sequence). This CDR3 region has 16 residues. V was shortened by 4 bases and J by 0 bases, with 10 bases between the two germline ends. Written as DNA, the CDR3 is TGTGCCAGTAGTAAGACAGTCCTCTCTGGGGCCAACGTCCTGACTTTC. This encodes CASSKTVLSGANVLTF.

The V call is TRBV7-4, the J call TRBJ2-5, with 12 bases identical to TRBD2. The DNA end favors TRBJ2-1, so the J call may be wrong. The CDR3 has 23 amino acids. CDR1 is SGHVT and CDR2 is SQSDAQ in the germline V gene. CDR3 region: CASSRWTSGADQKPRVSYNEQFF. The CDR3 DNA reads as TGTGCCAGCAGCAGATGGACTAGCGGGGCAGATCAGAAACCTCGCGTCTCCTACAATGAGCAGTTCTTC.

This clonotype was found many times. A much larger clone lies a single base off, so this may be a read error. The chain employs TRBV6-1 and TRBJ2-7, with 7 bases lining up with TRBD2. Unmatched junction bases numbered 9, after V lost 6 bases and J lost 7 bases. Germline V gives CDR1 MNHNS, CDR2 SASEGT. This CDR3 region has 13 residues. This chain's CDR3 is CASRTSSYNEQYF. CDR3 DNA: TGTGCCAGCAGGACTAGCTCCTACAATGAGCAGTACTTC.

The V and J genes are TRBV7-8 and TRBJ2-2; TRBD1 is a possible D gene (7 bases). V shed 1 base and J shed 5 bases, with 14 bases lying between them. The CDR3 extends over 16 amino acids. Germline CDR1 is SGHVS and CDR2 is FQNEAQ. The CDR3, as DNA: TGTGCCAGCAGCTTAGGAGGGGCAGGGGGGACCGGGGAGCTGTTTTTT. This sequence encodes CASSLGGAGGTGELFF.

V usage is TRBV24-1 and J usage is TRBJ1-3; no clear D. V was clipped by 9 bases and J by 0 bases, with 14 bases between them. This CDR3 region has 15 residues. The germline V gene encodes CDR1 KGHDR and CDR2 SFDVKD. Here the CDR3 DNA reads TGTGCCACCCTTACCGGGAGTGACTCTGGAAACACCATATATTTT. It specifies CATLTGSDSGNTIYF.

Note on this clonotype: A read error may produce the germline difference seen at one junction end. The chain couples TRBV6-1 to TRBJ1-6; D gene unclear. The CDR3 extends over 12 amino acids. Germline V lookup: CDR1 MNHNS, CDR2 SASEGT. The CDR3 DNA is TGTGCCAGCCATTATGATTCGTCACCCCTCCACTTC. It specifies CASHYDSSPLHF.

The rearrangement uses TRBV7-2 and TRBJ2-1; no firm D call. The germline V gene encodes CDR1 SGHTA and CDR2 FQGNSA. V was clipped by 1 base and J by 0 bases, with 7 bases between them. CDR3 length: 15 residues. The CDR3 bases are TGTGCCAGCAGCTTAGATGTCAGCTCCTACAATGAGCAGTTCTTC. Translated, it gives CASSLDVSSYNEQFF.

With regard to this clonotype: Mismatch with germline at one junction end may stem from a read error. In DNA, the CDR3 is TGCGCCAGCAGTACCCTCCCCCCCAGGACGGTCGAGACCCAGTACTTC. This sequence encodes CASSTLPPRTVETQYF. V and J are TRBV6-1 and TRBJ2-1; D gene unclear. The last part of the DNA fits TRBJ2-5 better; the J call may be wrong. This CDR3 has 16 amino acids. CDR1 is MNHNS and CDR2 is SASEGT in the germline V gene.

In this sample, this clonotype turned up a few times. The genes are TRBV7-2 and TRBJ2-5; unclear D gene. Germline V gene data show CDR1 as SGHTA and CDR2 as FQGNSA. The CDR3 totals 15 residues. Between the trimmed V and J ends, which lost 4 bases and 11 bases, there was a span of 23 bases. The CDR3 region has the DNA TGTGCCAGCAGCTCAGACTTGTTCTCCTACAATGAGCAGTACTTC. This sequence encodes CASSSDLFSYNEQYF.